This T cell receptor beta chain was obtained from a study of PD-1 blockade in classical Hodgkin lymphoma. Across the study: Nivolumab 3 mg/kg was given intravenously every 2 weeks.

This table comes from immunoSEQ multiplex PCR, and its TCRdb copy is limited to in-frame clones, with some not included. The sample lists 43,000 or so clones; just under 80% were seen once. As for this clone: Its antigen is undetermined.

Per germline, CDR1 SGHRS and CDR2 YFSETQ. The CDR3 totals 15 residues. V dropped 3 bases and J dropped 4; count of bases not matched to a gene: 6. Study-wide results and caveats: Why the repertoires differ is still unclear, perhaps disease activity or prior therapy.

Stated time point: cycle 4 day 1 (C4D1), after 6 weeks of nivolumab. In every patient, relapse followed autologous stem cell transplantation, while exposure to brentuximab vedotin differed. The chain recombines TRBV5-1 with TRBJ2-3, with 9 bases identical to TRBD2. The clonotype was recovered from a human donor with classical Hodgkin lymphoma. Sequenced material: peripheral blood mononuclear cells (PBMCs), taken before the fourth cycle of nivolumab. The CDR3 reads CASSSVSGGADTQYF. The DNA of the CDR3 is TGCGCCAGCAGCTCTGTTAGCGGGGGCGCAGATACGCAGTATTTT.